A single sample gave rise to the 21 T cell receptor beta chains below, sequenced in a study of identical twins. TCRdb analysed the 5' RACE reads with MiXCR anew, one entry per CDR3 protein. The repertoire holds fewer than 450,000 distinct CDR3 sequences, roughly 9% seen once, with 8% to 9.5% in the top ten. Sequenced: naive T cells sorted from blood. The receptors originated from a woman in her fifties or sixties in good health.

This clonotype was detected a few times. V gene TRBV14 combines with J gene TRBJ2-1; 9 nucleotides agree with TRBD1. Trimming removed 0 bases from V and 13 bases from J; junction bases left unmatched: 7. The length of the CDR3 is 14 residues. Per the germline V gene, CDR1 is SGHDN and CDR2 is FVKESK. This chain's CDR3 is CASSQDQGQGLQFF. Here the CDR3 DNA reads TGTGCCAGCAGCCAAGATCAGGGACAGGGATTACAGTTCTTC. Together with reference TRBV14 and TRBJ2-1, the CDR3 gives the full variable domain: EAGVTQFPSHSVIEKGQTVTLRCDPISGHDNLYWYRRVMGKEIKFLLHFVKESKQDESGMPNNRFLAERTGGTYSTLKVQPAELEDSGVYFCASSQDQGQGLQFFGPGTRLTVL.

In its sample, this clonotype was seen many times. This chain uses TRBV25-1 with TRBJ2-1, with D uncertain. Germline CDR1 is MGHDK and CDR2 is SYGVNS. V was trimmed by 6 bases and J by 3 bases, leaving 18 bases between them. The CDR3 loop spans 16 amino acids. The CDR3 DNA sequence: TGTGCCAGCAGCCCTTTTCCCCTGGGTGGCTACAATGAGCAGTTCTTC. This encodes CASSPFPLGGYNEQFF.

This clonotype was recorded at least ten times. This chain uses TRBV12-3 or TRBV12-4 with TRBJ2-1, with TRBD2 identical over 9 bases. V shed 9 bases and J 5 bases; nucleotides not matched to a gene: 17. CDR3 length: 17 amino acids. The CDR3 nucleotides are TGTGCCAGTACGCTCAAAGTAGCGGGAGCGAGGAACAATGAGCAGTTCTTC. Amino acid sequence: CASTLKVAGARNNEQFF.

This clonotype came up a few times. The CDR3 DNA is TGTGCCAGCAGCCCCCAGGGGAGGGGGACGACCTACGAGCAGTACTTC. This encodes CASSPQGRGTTYEQYF. J is TRBJ2-7 and V is TRBV7-9; weak D call: TRBD2 (7 bases). The CDR3 is made up of 16 amino acids. Germline CDR1 reads SEHNR; CDR2 reads FQNEAQ (reference sequence). V was cut by 5 bases and J by 2 bases, with 19 bases left in between.

This clonotype was seen many times. This chain joins TRBV6-5 and TRBJ1-1, with D unclear. The V end was cut by 6 bases, the J end by 0 bases, with 11 bases between. CDR1 is MNHEY, CDR2 SVGAGI, per germline. The CDR3 runs to 14 residues. This CDR3 reads CASRKDGLNTEAFF. CDR3 DNA: TGTGCCAGCAGGAAGGACGGGTTGAACACTGAAGCTTTCTTT.

This sequence joins TRBV29-1 and TRBJ2-7, with 9 bases lining up with TRBD2. The junction had 7 bases not matched to a gene; V was cut back by 4 bases and J by 6 bases. CDR3 length equals 13 residues. The germline gives CDR1 SQVTM, CDR2 ANQGSEA. The CDR3 loop is CSVASGTGGEQYV. The CDR3 DNA sequence: TGCAGCGTTGCTAGCGGGACTGGTGGCGAGCAGTACGTC.

The rearrangement links TRBV29-1 to TRBJ2-4; maybe TRBD2 (6 bases). The CDR3 is 14 amino acids. Trimming stripped 7 bases from V and 6 bases from J, with 19 bases between. CDR1 SQVTM and CDR2 ANQGSEA come from the germline V gene. The CDR3 DNA reads TGCAGCGGATCAACCGGGACTGGGCTAAACATTCAGTACTTC. Protein product: CSGSTGTGLNIQYF.

The J gene is TRBJ2-7, the V gene TRBV7-8; D may be TRBD1 or TRBD2 (6 bases each). The germline V gene has CDR1 SGHVS and CDR2 FQNEAQ. Trimming pared 5 bases from V and 4 bases from J, leaving 15 bases between. CDR3 length equals 14 residues. The CDR3 DNA follows: TGTGCCAGCAGCCGCAGGGGCGCGGGGTACGAGCAGTACGTC. Its protein product is CASSRRGAGYEQYV.

The chain joins TRBV11-2 to TRBJ2-1; D remains unclear. CDR3 length equals 14 residues. V was trimmed by 7 bases and J by 7 bases, leaving 17 bases between them. CDR1 and CDR2 from the germline V gene are SGHAT and FQNNGV. CDR3 DNA: TGTGCCAGCAAATTTCGGTCCAGCCCGAATGAGCAGTTCTTC. This gives the protein CASKFRSSPNEQFF.

This clonotype was recorded a few times. The chain carries TRBV6-5 and TRBJ1-6; D is unresolved. Germline V gene lookup returns CDR1 MNHEY and CDR2 SVGAGI. Between the trimmed V and J ends, which lost 2 bases and 6 bases, there was a span of 2 bases. The CDR3 is 12 residues long. CDR3 nucleotides: TGTGCCAGCAGTTACACTAATTCACCCCTCCACTTT. Encoded protein: CASSYTNSPLHF.

The gene calls are TRBV14 and TRBJ2-5, with no clear D. V was trimmed by 1 base and J by 6 bases, leaving 9 bases between them. The CDR3 is 13 residues long. The germline CDR1 and CDR2 sequences are SGHDN and FVKESK. The DNA for the CDR3 is TGTGCCAGCAGCCAAGCTTCCGGACAGACCCAGTACTTC. Its translation is CASSQASGQTQYF.

V gene TRBV27 combines with J gene TRBJ2-7; a weak D match, TRBD1 (6 bases). V was shortened by 5 bases and J by 3 bases, with 14 bases between the two germline ends. The CDR3 totals 14 residues. Germline CDR1 and CDR2: MNHEY and SMNVEV (reference sequence). The CDR3 here is CASSPPGHYYEQYF. CDR3 nucleotide sequence: TGTGCCAGCAGTCCACCGGGACACTACTACGAGCAGTACTTC.

There are many counts of this clonotype. The rearrangement joins TRBV28 to TRBJ2-5; a possible D gene is TRBD2 (6 bases). This CDR3 comprises 11 residues. The germline CDR1 and CDR2 sequences are MDHEN and SYDVKM. V lost 8 bases and J lost 6, with 10 bases in between. The CDR3 coding sequence is TGTGCCAGCGCTCGGGGGAAGACCCAGTACTTC. This translates into CASARGKTQYF. Complete variable domain (other parts from reference TRBV28 and TRBJ2-5): DVKVTQSSRYLVKRTGEKVFLECVQDMDHENMFWYRQDPGLGLRLIYFSYDVKMKEKGDIPEGYSVSREKKERFSLILESASTNQTSMYLCASARGKTQYFGPGTRLLVL.

This clonotype appeared a few times. The chain couples TRBV9 to TRBJ2-7; 8 nucleotides agree with TRBD2. The CDR3 consists of 12 residues. Germline assignment: CDR1 SGDLS and CDR2 YYNGEE. V lost 8 bases and J lost 6; bases outside the gene matches: 7. The CDR3 sequence: CASSAGGSEQYV. The CDR3 bases are TGTGCCAGTAGTGCGGGGGGATCCGAGCAGTACGTC.

The sample holds many counts of this clonotype. V gene TRBV5-1 combines with J gene TRBJ2-3; 8 nucleotides line up with TRBD2. The V and J ends lost 4 bases and 2 bases, in that order; junction bases with no gene match: 21. Looked up from germline, CDR1 is SGHRS and CDR2 is YFSETQ. The CDR3 is made up of 20 amino acids. CDR3 sequence reads: CASSLRPGALAGPDTDTQYF. In DNA form, the CDR3 reads TGCGCCAGCAGCCTGCGACCGGGGGCTCTAGCGGGTCCTGACACAGATACGCAGTATTTT. Looking up the rest from reference TRBV5-1 and TRBJ2-3 gives the full variable domain: KAGVTQTPRYLIKTRGQQVTLSCSPISGHRSVSWYQQTPGQGLQFLFEYFSETQRNKGNFPGRFSGRQFSNSRSEMNVSTLELGDSALYLCASSLRPGALAGPDTDTQYFGPGTRLTVL.

In its sample, this clonotype was seen a few times. CDR3 nucleotide sequence: TGCAGTGTTATGGGACTATCCCACTACGAGCAGTACTTC. Its translation is CSVMGLSHYEQYF. The chain is built from TRBV20-1 and TRBJ2-7; 7 positions agree with TRBD2. CDR1 and CDR2 (germline): DFQATT, SNEGSKA (reference sequence). J lost 3 bases, V lost 7 bases, and 9 bases had no gene match. The CDR3 contains 13 residues.

This clonotype was found a few times. The V gene is TRBV10-3, the J gene TRBJ2-1, with TRBD2 identical over 12 bases. The CDR3 contains 14 residues. Looked up from germline, CDR1 is ENHRY and CDR2 is SYGVKD. The V and J ends lost 8 bases and 9 bases, in that order; junction bases with no gene match: 8. CDR3 residues: CAIRTSGAGGEQFF. CDR3 coding DNA: TGTGCCATCCGGACTAGCGGGGCCGGGGGTGAGCAGTTCTTC.

This rearrangement joins TRBV12-3 or TRBV12-4 to TRBJ2-5; TRBD2 matches at 11 bases. J gave up 5 bases and V 6 bases, and 14 bases lay outside the gene matches. CDR3 size: 17 residues. For the CDR3, the DNA is TGTGCCAGCAGCCCGGGGGGACTAGCGGCAAGGGGGGAGACCCAGTACTTC. Protein: CASSPGGLAARGETQYF.

This chain uses TRBV18 with TRBJ2-3, with 7 positions matching TRBD1. With 3 bases clipped from V and 5 bases from J, the junction kept 8 bases outside the gene matches. The CDR3 consists of 15 residues. The V gene's germline CDR1 is KGHSH and CDR2 LQKENI. The CDR3 DNA reads as TGTGCCAGCTCACCGATCGGGACAGCTGGAGATACGCAGTATTTT. It yields the protein CASSPIGTAGDTQYF. Together with reference TRBV18 and TRBJ2-3, the CDR3 gives the full variable domain: NAGVMQNPRHLVRRRGQEARLRCSPMKGHSHVYWYRQLPEEGLKFMVYLQKENIIDESGMPKERFSAEFPKEGPSILRIQQVVRGDSAAYFCASSPIGTAGDTQYFGPGTRLTVL.

The chain is built from TRBV5-1 and TRBJ2-1, with 13 bases aligning to TRBD2. The V gene's germline CDR1 is SGHRS and CDR2 YFSETQ. V gave up 0 bases and J gave up 7 bases; unmatched junction bases: 7. The CDR3 spans 17 residues. In DNA form, the CDR3 reads TGCGCCAGCAGCTTGGGGACTAGCGGGAGAAGTTGGAATGAGCAGTTCTTC. Its translation is CASSLGTSGRSWNEQFF.

This clonotype has at least ten counts. V gene TRBV11-2 combines with J gene TRBJ1-1; 9 nucleotides align to TRBD1. Germline trimming cut 6 bases from V and 4 bases from J; bases unmatched to any gene: 9. CDR3 length equals 15 residues. The germline V gene encodes CDR1 SGHAT and CDR2 FQNNGV. The CDR3 bases are TGTGCCAGCAGACCGGGACAGGGTGGTAGCACTGAAGCTTTCTTT. It specifies CASRPGQGGSTEAFF. The full variable domain, rest sourced from reference TRBV11-2 and TRBJ1-1, is EAGVAQSPRYKIIEKRQSVAFWCNPISGHATLYWYQQILGQGPKLLIQFQNNGVVDDSQLPKDRFSAERLKGVDSTLKIQPAKLEDSAVYLCASRPGQGGSTEAFFGQGTRLTVV.